The source of this TCR beta chain is a study of T cells in Graves' hyperthyroidism and ophthalmopathy. The CDR3 sequence is 13 residues long. CDR1 and CDR2 from the germline V gene are MNHNS and SASEGT. V lost 4 bases to trimming and J lost 1 base, with 8 bases between them. There were TCR beta CDR3 regions amplified from RNA transcripts. HTBI primers drove first-round RT-PCR of the TCR CDR3. TCRdb redid the calling of the multiplex PCR reads with MiXCR, one entry per CDR3 protein. The data show 350,000 to 450,000 distinct CDR3 sequences, 14% seen once. The sample holds many counts of this clonotype. The chain employs TRBV6-1 and TRBJ2-7; D ambiguous. The TCR was taken from a woman aged 55-69 years with Graves' hyperthyroidism. The sample taken for sequencing was blood. CDR3 residues: CASSVRMSYEQYF. The CDR3 DNA sequence: TGTGCCAGCAGTGTACGAATGTCCTACGAGCAGTACTTC.